This is a list of T cell receptor beta chains from one sample in a study of T cell responses to AZD1222 COVID-19 vaccine. TCRdb's table, derived via immunoSEQ multiplex PCR, lists solely in-frame clones and lacks some. The table includes around 28,000 clones, around 86% detected once. Source: peripheral blood, taken on day 0 of AZD1222 vaccination. The origin of the receptors is an adult in good health. Both conserved end residues are part of each CDR3. The D gene is left open where the match is weak. Part of the rows lack a size; the others show once, few, many or a class for expanded clones.

TRBV7-8	once	TRBD2	TRBJ2-7	CASSPHRTSGVYEQYF	TGTGCCAGCAGCCCCCACCGCACTAGCGGGGTATACGAGCAGTACTTC
TRBV9	.	.	TRBJ2-1	CASSPHLAGLYNEQFF	TGTGCCAGCAGCCCCCATCTCGCGGGATTATACAATGAGCAGTTCTTC
TRBV6-5	.	.	TRBJ2-7	CASSPHGAHSYEQYF	TGTGCCAGCAGTCCCCACGGCGCACACTCCTACGAGCAGTACTTC
TRBV14	.	.	TRBJ2-1	CASSQWRGGRVSYNEQFF	TGTGCCAGCAGCCAATGGCGAGGAGGGAGAGTTTCCTACAATGAGCAGTTCTTC
TRBV19	.	TRBD2	TRBJ2-1	CASSTGGAGVSDEQFF	TGTGCCAGTAGTACCGGGGGGGCGGGAGTATCCGATGAGCAGTTCTTC
TRBV13	few	.	TRBJ2-7	CASSLSRDTGKQYF	TGTGCCAGCAGCTTGTCCCGGGACACAGGGAAGCAGTACTTC
TRBV7-8	.	.	TRBJ2-7	CASSFGTESYEQYF	TGTGCCAGCAGCTTTGGGACGGAATCCTACGAGCAGTACTTC
TRBV9	.	TRBD2	TRBJ2-1	CASSDGLADIREQFF	TGTGCCAGCAGCGACGGACTAGCGGACATTAGGGAGCAGTTCTTC
TRBV19	few	.	TRBJ1-5	CASSIDPPTAIPNQPQHF	TGTGCCAGTAGTATAGACCCGCCGACAGCGATCCCCAATCAGCCCCAGCATTTT
TRBV5-5	.	TRBD2	TRBJ2-3	CASSPYWTSGGEGTQYF	TGTGCCAGCAGCCCCTATTGGACTAGCGGGGGCGAGGGTACGCAGTATTTT
TRBV12-3/TRBV12-4	.	.	TRBJ2-1	CASIWSSYNEQFF	TGTGCCAGCATTTGGAGCTCCTACAATGAGCAGTTCTTC
TRBV7-2	few	.	TRBJ1-2	CASSLRANYGYTF	TGTGCCAGCAGCTTGCGAGCTAACTATGGCTACACCTTC
TRBV3-1/TRBV3-2	.	TRBD1	TRBJ1-1	CASSQAGTGGAFF	TGTGCCAGCAGCCAAGCCGGGACAGGCGGAGCTTTCTTT
TRBV30	.	TRBD2	TRBJ2-1	CAWTAGLAGSEQFF	TGTGCCTGGACCGCGGGACTAGCGGGAAGTGAGCAGTTCTTC
TRBV6-1	once	.	TRBJ2-7	CASSGNPWTSQFYEQYF	TGTGCCAGCAGTGGAAATCCCTGGACATCCCAATTCTACGAGCAGTACTTC
TRBV6-5	.	TRBD1	TRBJ1-2	CASSSGQLGYTF	TGTGCCAGCAGTTCGGGACAGTTGGGCTACACCTTC
TRBV6-2/TRBV6-3	.	TRBD1	TRBJ1-5	CASSPTGGFSNQPQHF	TGTGCCAGCAGTCCGACAGGGGGATTTAGCAATCAGCCCCAGCATTTT
TRBV5-1	.	.	TRBJ2-5	CASSSGTPGGGTQYF	TGCGCCAGCAGCTCCGGGACCCCGGGTGGGGGGACCCAGTACTTC
TRBV3-1/TRBV3-2	.	TRBD1	TRBJ2-4	CASSQERGHENIQYF	TGTGCCAGCAGCCAAGAGAGGGGGCACGAAAACATTCAGTACTTC
TRBV3-1/TRBV3-2	.	.	TRBJ2-3	CASSLRQEIYADTQYF	TGTGCCAGCAGCCTCCGTCAGGAGATCTACGCAGATACGCAGTATTTT